This TCR beta chain originates from a study of regulatory T cells in long-lasting Graves disease. In building TCR beta libraries, iRepertoire HTBI primers were used together with Arm-PCR of CDR3 regions. TCRdb re-called the multiplex PCR reads with MiXCR, one entry per CDR3 protein. Here the sample spans approximately 540,000 distinct CDR3 sequences, about 12% being singletons. The sample's time point: newly diagnosed GD, antithyroid drugs for less than 3 months. The TCR library was made from RNA that had been extracted from PBMCs in TRIzol. Germline lookup yields CDR1 LGHDT and CDR2 YNNKEL (reference sequence). CDR3 size: 15 residues. After removal of 5 bases from V and 0 bases from J, the junction contained 4 bases not matched to a gene. The sample holds many counts of this clonotype. Separately, the same data were catalogued under a study of T cells in Graves' hyperthyroidism and ophthalmopathy. This second study notes: TCR CDR3 regions were first amplified by RT-PCR with HTBI primers.

Sequencing used peripheral blood mononuclear cells (PBMCs), obtained at new diagnosis, from a patient treated with antithyroid drugs. The rearrangement joins TRBV3-1 to TRBJ2-5, with 9 positions matching TRBD1. The clonotype comes from a woman in her 30s with Graves disease. CDR3 nucleotide sequence: TGTGCCAGCAGCTATTGGACAGGGGACCAAGAGACCCAGTACTTC. Protein product: CASSYWTGDQETQYF.